This T cell receptor beta chain stems from a study of T cell responses to AZD1222 COVID-19 vaccine. Using immunoSEQ multiplex PCR, the repertoire was profiled, and TCRdb retains in-frame clones only, with some absent. The sample lists about 180,000 clones, 85% to 90% occurring once. As concerns this clone: Its antigen remains unidentified.

Trimming left V 0 bases short and J 6 bases short, with 9 bases between. The germline V gene has CDR1 SGHNT and CDR2 YYREEE (reference sequence). The CDR3 runs to 13 residues. General study results and limits: In a largely white British group with more females than males, clonal diversity was possibly underestimated.

This chain links TRBV5-4 with TRBJ1-1, with no clear D. This specimen was peripheral blood, taken on day 0 of AZD1222 vaccination. This clonotype was obtained from an adult in good health. CDR3 sequence: CASSLVSDPEAFF. The CDR3 region has the DNA TGTGCCAGCAGCTTGGTATCAGATCCTGAAGCTTTCTTT.